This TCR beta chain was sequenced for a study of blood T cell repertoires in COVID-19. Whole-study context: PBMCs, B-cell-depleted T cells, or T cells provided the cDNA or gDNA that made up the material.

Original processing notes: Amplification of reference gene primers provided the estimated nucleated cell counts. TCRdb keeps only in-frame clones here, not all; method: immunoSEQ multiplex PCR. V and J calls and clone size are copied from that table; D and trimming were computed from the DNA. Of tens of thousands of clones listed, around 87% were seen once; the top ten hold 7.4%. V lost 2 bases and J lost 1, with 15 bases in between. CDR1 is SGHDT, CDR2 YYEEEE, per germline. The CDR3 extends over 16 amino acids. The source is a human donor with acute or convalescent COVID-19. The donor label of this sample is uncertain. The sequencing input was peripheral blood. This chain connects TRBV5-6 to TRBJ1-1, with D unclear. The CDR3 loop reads CASSFSRSFANTEAFF. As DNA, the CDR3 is TGTGCCAGCAGCTTTTCCCGGTCTTTCGCGAACACTGAAGCTTTCTTT.